This T cell receptor beta chain was identified during a study of regulatory dendritic cells for organ transplantation. Between the trimmed V and J ends, which lost 2 bases and 3 bases, there was a span of 14 bases. CDR1 and CDR2 (germline): SGHAT, FQNNGV. The CDR3 is 15 amino acids. Sorted subsets were CFSE-labeled and cultured about 5 days with allogeneic dendritic cells. Notes on this clone: Its antigen is as yet unknown.

The protocol was immunoSEQ multiplex PCR, while the TCRdb copy is restricted to in-frame clones and leaves out a portion. Of nearly 11,000 clones listed, 75% are singletons. Sequences were obtained from memory CD4+ T cells from blood cultured with regulatory dendritic cells. The subset was: CD45RO+ memory T cells. The chain has TRBV11-2 and TRBJ2-7, with D hard to call. This receptor was taken from a human donor in good health. In DNA, the CDR3 is TGTGCCAGCAGCTTATCTCAACGGTTGAGCTACGAGCAGTACTTC. Translation: CASSLSQRLSYEQYF.